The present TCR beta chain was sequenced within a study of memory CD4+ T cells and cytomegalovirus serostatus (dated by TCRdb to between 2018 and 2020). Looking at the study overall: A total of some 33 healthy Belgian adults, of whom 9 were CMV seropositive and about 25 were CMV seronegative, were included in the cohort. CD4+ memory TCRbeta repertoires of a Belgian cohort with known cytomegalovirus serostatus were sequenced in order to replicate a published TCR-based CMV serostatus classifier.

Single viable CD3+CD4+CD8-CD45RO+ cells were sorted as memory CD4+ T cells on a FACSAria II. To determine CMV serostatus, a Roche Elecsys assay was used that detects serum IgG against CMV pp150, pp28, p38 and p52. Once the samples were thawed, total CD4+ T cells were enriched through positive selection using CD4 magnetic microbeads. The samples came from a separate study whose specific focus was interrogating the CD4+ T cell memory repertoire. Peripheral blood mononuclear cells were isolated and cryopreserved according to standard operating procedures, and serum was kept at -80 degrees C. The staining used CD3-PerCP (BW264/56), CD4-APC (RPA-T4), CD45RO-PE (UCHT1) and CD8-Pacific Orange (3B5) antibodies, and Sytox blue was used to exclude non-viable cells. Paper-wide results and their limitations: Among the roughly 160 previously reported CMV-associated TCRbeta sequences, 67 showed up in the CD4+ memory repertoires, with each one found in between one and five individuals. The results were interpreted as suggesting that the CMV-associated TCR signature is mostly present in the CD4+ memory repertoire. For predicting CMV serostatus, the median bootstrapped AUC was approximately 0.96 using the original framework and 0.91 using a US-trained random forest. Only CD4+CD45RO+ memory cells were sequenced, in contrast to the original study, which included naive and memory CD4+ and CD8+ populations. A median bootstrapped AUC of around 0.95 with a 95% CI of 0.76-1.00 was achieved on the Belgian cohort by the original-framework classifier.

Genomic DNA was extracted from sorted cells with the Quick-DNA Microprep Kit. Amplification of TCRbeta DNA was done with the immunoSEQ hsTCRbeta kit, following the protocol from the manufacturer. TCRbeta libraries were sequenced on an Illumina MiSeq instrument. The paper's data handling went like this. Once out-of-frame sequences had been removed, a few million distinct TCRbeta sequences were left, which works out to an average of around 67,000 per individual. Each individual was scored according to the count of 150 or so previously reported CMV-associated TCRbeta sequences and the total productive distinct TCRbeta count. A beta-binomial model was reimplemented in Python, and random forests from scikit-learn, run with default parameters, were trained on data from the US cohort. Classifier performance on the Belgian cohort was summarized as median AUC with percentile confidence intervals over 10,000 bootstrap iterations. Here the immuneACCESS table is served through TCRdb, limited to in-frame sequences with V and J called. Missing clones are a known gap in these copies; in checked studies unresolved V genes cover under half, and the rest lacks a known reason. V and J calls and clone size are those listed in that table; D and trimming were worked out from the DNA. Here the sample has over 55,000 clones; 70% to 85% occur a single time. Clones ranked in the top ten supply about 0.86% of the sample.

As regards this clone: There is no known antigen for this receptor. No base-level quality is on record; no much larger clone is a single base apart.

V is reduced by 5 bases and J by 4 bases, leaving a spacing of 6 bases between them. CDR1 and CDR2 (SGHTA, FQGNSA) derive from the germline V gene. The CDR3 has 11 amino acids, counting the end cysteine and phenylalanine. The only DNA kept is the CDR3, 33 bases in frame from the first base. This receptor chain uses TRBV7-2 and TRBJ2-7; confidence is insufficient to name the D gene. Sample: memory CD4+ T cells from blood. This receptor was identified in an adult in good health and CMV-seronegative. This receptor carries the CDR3 CASSGLYEQYF. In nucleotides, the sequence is TGTGCCAGCAGCGGGCTTTACGAGCAGTACTTC. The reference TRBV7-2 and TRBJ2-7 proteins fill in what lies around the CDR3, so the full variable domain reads GAGVSQSPSNKVTEKGKDVELRCDPISGHTALYWYRQSLGQGLEFLIYFQGNSAPDKSGLPSDRFSAERTGGSVSTLTIQRTQQEDSAVYLCASSGLYEQYFGPGTRLTVT.